Following are 22 T cell receptor beta chains from one sample sequenced in a study of cytomegalovirus exposure and HLA in healthy donors. 13 Jbeta primers and 60 Vbeta primers were used for the PCR. Sequenced by immunoSEQ multiplex PCR; TCRdb stores in-frame clones only, minus some. This sample has roughly 120,000 clones, with over 65% found just once. The sequenced sample consisted of PBMCs. These receptors originate from a young woman in good health and CMV-seronegative.

The chain carries TRBV6-5 and TRBJ1-2; D gene uncertain. Per germline, CDR1 MNHEY and CDR2 SVGAGI. The CDR3 spans 14 residues. The ends were cut back, 6 bases at V and 1 base at J, with 12 bases in the middle. CDR3 nucleotides: TGTGCCAGCAGCGATACGGGAAATAACTATGGCTACACCTTC. Translation: CASSDTGNNYGYTF.

The chain recombines TRBV19 with TRBJ1-2; D unclear. CDR1 is LNHDA and CDR2 is SQIVND in the germline V gene (reference sequence). Trimming removed 3 bases from V and 7 bases from J, with 12 bases in between. CDR3 length equals 13 residues. CDR3: CASSIAGSFGYTF. CDR3 bases: TGTGCCAGTAGTATTGCGGGGTCGTTTGGCTACACCTTC.

This sequence joins TRBV4-2 and TRBJ2-3; the D gene is possibly TRBD2 (5 bases). CDR1 LGHNA and CDR2 YNFKEQ come from the germline V gene. V shed 0 bases and J shed 6 bases, with 13 bases lying between them. This CDR3 is 15 amino acids long. The CDR3 bases are TGTGCCAGCAGCCAAGAAGGGCCAATAGCGGATACGCAGTATTTT. Protein sequence: CASSQEGPIADTQYF.

The chain couples TRBV20-1 to TRBJ2-7; D is possibly TRBD2 (5 bases). Germline loops: CDR1 DFQATT, CDR2 SNEGSKA (reference sequence). The CDR3 runs to 11 residues. Trimming removed 5 bases from V and 6 bases from J, with 11 bases in between. This CDR3 is CSAQGLLEQYF. DNA of the CDR3: TGCAGTGCTCAAGGACTTCTCGAGCAGTACTTC.

The chain has TRBV19 and TRBJ1-1; 11 bases agree with TRBD1. This CDR3 has 14 amino acids. The V segment lost 6 bases and the J segment 6 bases; nucleotides outside the gene matches: 6. Per germline, CDR1 LNHDA and CDR2 SQIVND (reference sequence). As DNA, the CDR3 is TGTGCCAGTAGCCACGGACAGGGGGCGGCTGAAGCTTTCTTT. It yields the protein CASSHGQGAAEAFF.

The rearrangement links TRBV6-5 to TRBJ2-2; 7 nucleotides align to TRBD2. The V gene's germline CDR1 is MNHEY and CDR2 SVGAGI. The trim removed 6 bases at V and 2 bases at J, leaving 6 bases unmatched. This CDR3 contains 15 residues. This chain's CDR3 is CASSRRDYNTGELFF. CDR3 DNA sequence: TGTGCCAGCAGCCGCCGGGACTACAACACCGGGGAGCTGTTTTTT.

The chain carries TRBV12-2 and TRBJ2-1; TRBD2, the table's D call, was not compared with the DNA. TRBV12-2 is a recognized pseudogene. The CDR3 runs 21 residues. Written as DNA, the CDR3 is TGTGCAAGTCGCTCGTACCTCGGACGGAGAATAGCGGGAGACCTCTACAATGAGCAGTTCTTC. Protein sequence: CASRSYLGRRIAGDLYNEQFF.

This chain uses TRBV11-2 with TRBJ1-2, with TRBD1 as a possible D gene (6 bases). Germline CDR1 is SGHAT and CDR2 is FQNNGV. This CDR3 comprises 14 residues. V gave up 8 bases and J gave up 6 bases, with 19 bases separating them. CDR3 in amino acids: CASRQLAGGHGYTF. CDR3 bases: TGTGCCAGCCGACAACTGGCGGGGGGCCATGGCTACACCTTC.

The gene calls are TRBV29-1 and TRBJ1-1; the D is unclear. The CDR3 runs to 12 residues. The V and J ends lost 6 bases and 3 bases respectively, with 11 bases between them. Germline V lookup: CDR1 SQVTM, CDR2 ANQGSEA. In DNA, the CDR3 is TGCAGCGTCGGTTGGAGGGACACTGAAGCTTTCTTT. Protein sequence: CSVGWRDTEAFF.

CDR3 residues: CASSLLAGGAYEQYF. DNA of the CDR3: TGTGCCAGCAGCCTCCTAGCGGGAGGCGCCTACGAGCAGTACTTC. The rearrangement joins TRBV7-9 to TRBJ2-7, with 11 bases matching TRBD2. The CDR3 has 15 residues. The germline CDR1 and CDR2 sequences are SEHNR and FQNEAQ (reference sequence). The J segment lost 2 bases and the V segment lost 5 bases, leaving 5 bases of the junction unmatched.

The chain combines TRBV7-2 with TRBJ1-5, with D maybe TRBD1 (5 bases). The V and J ends lost 5 bases and 1 base respectively, with 12 bases between them. CDR1 is SGHTA and CDR2 is FQGNSA in the germline V gene. CDR3 length: 15 amino acids. CDR3 loop: CASSAGGESNQPQHF. CDR3 DNA sequence: TGTGCCAGCAGCGCGGGGGGGGAGAGCAATCAGCCCCAGCATTTT.

The table lists this clone with many counts. The V and J genes are TRBV18 and TRBJ2-1; no reliable D call. CDR1 KGHSH and CDR2 LQKENI come from the germline V gene. CDR3 length: 15 amino acids. V lost 6 bases, J lost 0 bases, and 12 bases lay in between. The chain's CDR3 is CASSPAGYSYNEQFF. CDR3 sequence (DNA): TGTGCCAGCTCTCCCGCCGGGTACTCCTACAATGAGCAGTTCTTC.

The genes are TRBV6-1 and TRBJ2-2, with TRBD2 matching over 9 bases. The V gene end was trimmed by 6 bases and the J gene end by 1 base; junction bases not matched to a gene: 3. The CDR3 contains 15 residues. In germline, CDR1 is MNHNS, CDR2 SASEGT. CDR3 loop: CASSPSGVNTGELFF. CDR3 nucleotides: TGTGCCAGCAGCCCTAGCGGGGTGAACACCGGGGAGCTGTTTTTT.

This clone was counted only a few times. The CDR3 nucleotides read TGTGCCAGCAGTACAGACAGGTCCACTGAAGCTTTCTTT. It translates to CASSTDRSTEAFF. V is TRBV6-4 and J is TRBJ1-1, with D possibly TRBD1 on 6 matching bases. Germline V lookup: CDR1 MRHNA, CDR2 SNTAGT. V lost 5 bases and J lost 4, with 11 bases in between. This CDR3 spans 13 amino acids.

The chain recombines TRBV10-1 with TRBJ1-4, with D perhaps TRBD1 (6 bases). The CDR3 sequence is 15 residues long. The V gene lost 6 bases and the J gene lost 7 bases, with 18 bases spanning the gap. Germline V gene sequence: CDR1 WNHNN, CDR2 SYGVQD (reference sequence). Written as DNA, the CDR3 is TGCGCCAGCAGCCCGACGGCAGGGGTATTTGAAAAACTGTTTTTT. Amino acid sequence: CASSPTAGVFEKLFF.

This clone was picked up a small number of times. The chain joins TRBV2 to TRBJ1-1; 8 bases are shared with TRBD1. The J segment lost 6 bases and the V segment lost 5 bases, leaving 14 bases of the junction unmatched. Germline V gene lookup returns CDR1 SNHLY and CDR2 FYNNEI. The CDR3 is 16 amino acids. CDR3 coding DNA: TGTGCCAGCAGTATGGCTTTACAGGGGGGGAAAGCTGAAGCTTTCTTT. Encoded protein: CASSMALQGGKAEAFF.

The chain couples TRBV29-1 to TRBJ1-2; TRBD1 agrees at 9 bases. Germline assignment: CDR1 SQVTM and CDR2 ANQGSEA. This CDR3 is built from 15 residues. V shed 5 bases, J shed 7 bases, and the junction held 14 bases outside the gene matches. The CDR3 region is CSVPHLRTGESGYTF. The CDR3 region has the DNA TGCAGCGTTCCTCATCTACGGACAGGGGAAAGTGGCTACACCTTC.

The rearrangement links TRBV7-9 to TRBJ1-3, with 9 bases fitting TRBD1. From germline, CDR1 is SEHNR and CDR2 FQNEAQ (reference sequence). The CDR3 sequence is 13 residues long. The J segment lost 8 bases and the V segment lost 3 bases, leaving 2 bases of the junction unmatched. CDR3: CASSLGQGYTIYF. The CDR3 nucleotides are TGTGCCAGCAGCTTGGGACAGGGCTACACCATATATTTT.

V and J are TRBV7-2 and TRBJ1-1, with 8 bases fitting TRBD1. The V gene end was trimmed by 4 bases and the J gene end by 5 bases; junction bases not matched to a gene: 6. The germline V gene encodes CDR1 SGHTA and CDR2 FQGNSA. This CDR3 is 14 amino acids long. The CDR3 DNA sequence: TGTGCCAGCAGCTCGAGGACAGGGCGAACTGAAGCTTTCTTT. Encoded protein: CASSSRTGRTEAFF. The full variable domain, rest sourced from reference TRBV7-2 and TRBJ1-1, is GAGVSQSPSNKVTEKGKDVELRCDPISGHTALYWYRQSLGQGLEFLIYFQGNSAPDKSGLPSDRFSAERTGGSVSTLTIQRTQQEDSAVYLCASSSRTGRTEAFFGQGTRLTVV.

The genes are TRBV7-2 and TRBJ1-1; tentatively, D is TRBD1 (6 bases). The CDR3 length is 16 residues. With 3 bases removed from V and 3 bases from J, the gap between germline ends came to 17 bases. Germline loops: CDR1 SGHTA, CDR2 FQGNSA. The CDR3: CASSLTGGGSYTEAFF. Here the CDR3 DNA reads TGTGCCAGCAGCTTGACTGGGGGCGGTTCCTACACTGAAGCTTTCTTT.

This clone has just a few counts. The chain combines TRBV28 with TRBJ1-1; 8 bases align to TRBD1. The CDR3 sequence is 14 residues long. Germline V gene lookup returns CDR1 MDHEN and CDR2 SYDVKM. Losses at the gene ends were 7 bases for V and 4 bases for J; bases not matched to a gene: 8. CDR3 residues: CASKGDRMTTEAFF. The CDR3 region has the DNA TGTGCCAGCAAGGGGGACAGGATGACCACTGAAGCTTTCTTT.

The rearrangement uses TRBV19 and TRBJ1-1, with D unclear. CDR3 length: 12 amino acids. Trimming left V 5 bases short and J 6 bases short, with 10 bases between. Germline V CDR1 and CDR2: LNHDA, SQIVND (reference sequence). This chain's CDR3 is CASSATVAEAFF. The CDR3 DNA sequence: TGTGCCAGTAGTGCCACAGTGGCTGAAGCTTTCTTT.